Listed below are T cell receptor beta chains from one sample, sequenced in a study of T-cell memory formation after mild COVID-19. TCRdb re-derived calls from the 5' RACE reads in MiXCR, one entry per CDR3 protein. The sample carries about 150,000 distinct CDR3 sequences, roughly 15% recorded once. What was sequenced was PBMCs or a T cell subset sorted from them (not recorded which). All receptors derive from an adult woman who had mild COVID-19 (a few samples of this study predate the infection). Cell type and time point are not known. Each CDR3 is given with its conserved first and last residue. The order of the fields is J gene, clone size, D gene, CDR3 length, V gene, CDR3 protein, CDR3 DNA. D genes are given only for firm matches. Clone size is given for some rows only: seen once, a few or many times, or a class if the clone is expanded.

TRBJ2-3 | few | NA | 15 | TRBV7-9 | CASSAGSQGTDTQYF | TGTGCCAGCAGCGCCGGGTCCCAAGGCACAGATACGCAGTATTTT
TRBJ2-7 | few | NA | 14 | TRBV7-2 | CASSLGPATYEQYF | TGTGCCAGCAGCTTAGGGCCAGCTACGTACGAGCAGTACTTC
TRBJ1-5 | NA | NA | 14 | TRBV6-5 | CASSYRPGNQPQHF | TGTGCCAGCAGTTACCGCCCAGGGAATCAGCCCCAGCATTTT
TRBJ2-3 | few | NA | 15 | TRBV5-1 | CASSLVRDGSDTQYF | TGCGCCAGCAGCTTGGTCCGCGACGGGTCAGATACGCAGTATTTT
TRBJ1-2 | few | NA | 13 | TRBV19 | CASSTGIHHGYTF | TGTGCCAGTAGTACCGGGATCCACCATGGCTACACCTTC
TRBJ2-3 | NA | NA | 14 | TRBV7-3 | CASSPTGSTDTQYF | TGTGCCAGCAGCCCCACCGGGAGCACAGATACGCAGTATTTT
TRBJ1-1 | few | NA | 12 | TRBV18 | CASSLELGEAFF | TGTGCCAGCTCACTCGAACTCGGAGAAGCTTTCTTT
TRBJ2-7 | few | TRBD1 | 13 | TRBV14 | CASSQGRTGEQYF | TGTGCCAGCAGCCAAGGCAGGACAGGCGAGCAGTACTTC
TRBJ2-1 | NA | NA | 14 | TRBV12-3/TRBV12-4 | CASRQDWGPNEQFF | TGTGCCAGCAGACAGGACTGGGGGCCCAATGAGCAGTTCTTC
TRBJ1-1 | NA | TRBD1 | 15 | TRBV9 | CASSPGTVLGTEAFF | TGTGCCAGCAGCCCGGGGACAGTCCTGGGCACTGAAGCTTTCTTT
TRBJ2-1 | NA | NA | 13 | TRBV18 | CASSPKGYNEQFF | TGTGCCAGCTCACCAAAGGGCTACAATGAGCAGTTCTTC
TRBJ2-4 | NA | NA | 15 | TRBV7-2 | CASSSGFRWQNIQYF | TGTGCCAGCAGCTCGGGTTTTCGCTGGCAAAACATTCAGTACTTC
TRBJ2-1 | many | TRBD2 | 12 | TRBV12-3/TRBV12-4 | CASGRAYNEQFF | TGTGCCAGCGGGAGGGCCTACAATGAGCAGTTCTTC
TRBJ2-7 | NA | NA | 13 | TRBV18 | CASSPGEKYEQYF | TGTGCCAGCTCACCAGGGGAGAAGTACGAGCAGTACTTC
TRBJ2-2 | NA | NA | 14 | TRBV4-1 | CASSFPGFTGELFF | TGCGCCAGCAGCTTCCCGGGGTTCACCGGGGAGCTGTTTTTT
TRBJ2-5 | few | TRBD2 | 16 | TRBV12-3/TRBV12-4 | CASSLRSLAGVQTQYF | TGTGCCAGCAGTTTAAGGTCCCTAGCGGGGGTACAGACCCAGTACTTC
TRBJ2-2 | few | TRBD2 | 17 | TRBV6-2/TRBV6-3 | CASSYTPGLVNTGELFF | TGTGCCAGCAGTTACACCCCGGGACTAGTGAACACCGGGGAGCTGTTTTTT
TRBJ2-7 | NA | TRBD2 | 14 | TRBV7-2 | CASSWGLASEEQYF | TGTGCCAGCAGCTGGGGACTAGCAAGCGAAGAGCAGTACTTC
TRBJ2-1 | NA | NA | 16 | TRBV5-1 | CASSSEGPTPGDEQFF | TGCGCCAGCAGCTCGGAAGGACCCACCCCCGGGGATGAGCAGTTCTTC
TRBJ2-7 | few | TRBD2 | 17 | TRBV13 | CASSLLTSGGLPYEQYF | TGTGCCAGCAGCCTACTCACTAGCGGGGGGCTTCCCTACGAGCAGTACTTC
TRBJ2-7 | few | NA | 15 | TRBV5-6 | CASSSQGKGTYEQYF | TGTGCCAGCAGCTCTCAGGGGAAGGGTACCTACGAGCAGTACTTC
TRBJ2-3 | NA | NA | 13 | TRBV2 | CASSEYEGGTQYF | TGTGCCAGCAGTGAATATGAGGGGGGTACGCAGTATTTT
TRBJ2-1 | NA | TRBD1 | 14 | TRBV6-4 | CASSDSGGRNEQFF | TGTGCCAGCAGTGACTCAGGGGGCAGGAATGAGCAGTTCTTC
TRBJ2-7 | few | TRBD2 | 13 | TRBV30 | CAWRLAGGLEQYF | TGTGCCTGGAGACTAGCGGGGGGCCTCGAGCAGTACTTC
TRBJ2-5 | NA | NA | 17 | TRBV7-8 | CASSLGVPGLIQETQYF | TGTGCCAGCAGCTTGGGGGTACCGGGACTTATACAAGAGACCCAGTACTTC
TRBJ2-7 | NA | NA | 14 | TRBV7-8 | CASSFIRDSYEQYF | TGTGCCAGCAGCTTCATTCGGGACTCCTACGAGCAGTACTTC
TRBJ2-1 | NA | TRBD2 | 16 | TRBV24-1 | CATSDSSSGSRNEQFF | TGTGCCACCAGTGATTCCTCAAGCGGGAGTAGGAATGAGCAGTTCTTC
TRBJ1-1 | NA | NA | 17 | TRBV5-1 | CASIPGGGWGMNTEAFF | TGCGCCAGCATCCCGGGCGGGGGATGGGGGATGAACACTGAAGCTTTCTTT
TRBJ2-5 | few | NA | 13 | TRBV3-1 | CASSLGNSETQYF | TGTGCCAGCAGCCTAGGGAACTCGGAGACCCAGTACTTC
TRBJ2-7 | few | NA | 14 | TRBV18 | CASSPGQSTREQYF | TGTGCCAGCTCACCCGGACAGTCGACTCGAGAGCAGTACTTC
TRBJ2-3 | few | TRBD2 | 16 | TRBV4-1 | CASSQVAGGQTDTQYF | TGCGCCAGCAGCCAGGTAGCGGGGGGGCAGACAGATACGCAGTATTTT
TRBJ2-1 | NA | NA | 15 | TRBV10-3 | CAISEALNLGNEQFF | TGTGCCATCAGTGAGGCCCTGAATTTAGGCAATGAGCAGTTCTTC
TRBJ2-7 | NA | TRBD2 | 15 | TRBV9 | CASSVASGGVYEQYF | TGTGCCAGCAGCGTAGCGTCGGGAGGGGTCTACGAGCAGTACTTC
TRBJ1-1 | few | TRBD1 | 15 | TRBV7-2 | CASSLGQGRVTEAFF | TGTGCCAGCAGCTTAGGACAGGGGAGGGTCACTGAAGCTTTCTTT
TRBJ1-2 | NA | NA | 14 | TRBV20-1 | CSASSVSPSYGYTF | TGCAGTGCTAGCAGCGTAAGTCCCAGCTATGGCTACACCTTC
TRBJ2-1 | NA | TRBD2 | 13 | TRBV7-6 | CASSGEREGEQFF | TGTGCCAGCAGCGGGGAACGGGAGGGTGAGCAGTTCTTC
TRBJ2-3 | NA | NA | 15 | TRBV18 | CASSPLPAGTDTQYF | TGTGCCAGCTCACCACTCCCTGCCGGCACAGATACGCAGTATTTT
TRBJ1-3 | few | NA | 15 | TRBV19 | CASKPEGFSGNTIYF | TGTGCCAGTAAACCAGAGGGGTTCTCTGGAAACACCATATATTTT
TRBJ1-1 | NA | NA | 16 | TRBV15 | CATSPRFAGVNTEAFF | TGTGCCACCAGCCCTCGGTTCGCCGGGGTGAACACTGAAGCTTTCTTT
TRBJ1-5 | many | NA | 14 | TRBV12-3/TRBV12-4 | CASSLQGSNQPQHF | TGTGCCAGCAGTCTCCAGGGTAGCAATCAGCCCCAGCATTTT
TRBJ2-3 | NA | TRBD2 | 18 | TRBV5-1 | CASSLAGLAGVNTDTQYF | TGCGCCAGCAGCTTGGCGGGACTAGCGGGGGTAAACACAGATACGCAGTATTTT
TRBJ2-7 | few | TRBD2 | 15 | TRBV10-3 | CAISESGGTLYEQYF | TGTGCCATCAGTGAAAGCGGGGGGACGTTGTACGAGCAGTACTTC
TRBJ1-4 | NA | NA | 14 | TRBV18 | CASGMAGSNEKLFF | TGTGCCAGCGGGATGGCAGGATCTAATGAAAAACTGTTTTTT
TRBJ2-5 | NA | NA | 12 | TRBV18 | CASSSNQETQYF | TGTGCCAGCTCGAGCAACCAAGAGACCCAGTACTTC
TRBJ1-2 | many | NA | 13 | TRBV7-9 | CASSLGHTPAHTF | TGTGCCAGCAGCTTAGGACATACTCCCGCTCACACCTTC
TRBJ2-7 | NA | NA | 13 | TRBV5-1 | CASTVEGEYEQYF | TGCGCCAGCACCGTTGAGGGGGAGTACGAGCAGTACTTC
TRBJ1-5 | NA | NA | 13 | TRBV4-3 | CASSQVENQPQHF | TGCGCCAGCAGCCAAGTGGAAAATCAGCCCCAGCATTTT
TRBJ2-2 | few | TRBD1 | 14 | TRBV27 | CASNPTGLGGELFF | TGTGCCAGCAATCCGACAGGGTTAGGCGGGGAGCTGTTTTTT
TRBJ2-1 | NA | TRBD1 | 14 | TRBV30 | CACPNGQGGDEQFF | TGTGCCTGCCCCAACGGACAGGGCGGGGATGAGCAGTTCTTC
TRBJ2-5 | many | NA | 11 | TRBV4-1 | CASSQAETQYF | TGCGCCAGCAGCCAGGCGGAGACCCAGTACTTC
TRBJ2-7 | NA | TRBD1 | 17 | TRBV11-1 | CASSPGTGAYRIYEQYF | TGTGCCAGCAGCCCCGGGACAGGGGCCTACCGAATCTACGAGCAGTACTTC
TRBJ2-5 | NA | TRBD1 | 15 | TRBV12-3/TRBV12-4 | CASSFWDRKKETQYF | TGTGCCAGCAGTTTCTGGGACAGGAAAAAAGAGACCCAGTACTTC
TRBJ1-5 | NA | TRBD1 | 16 | TRBV29-1 | CSVENLGQVRNQPQHF | TGCAGCGTTGAAAATCTGGGACAGGTCCGCAATCAGCCCCAGCATTTT
TRBJ2-1 | NA | NA | 14 | TRBV7-2 | CASSLLTAANEQFF | TGTGCCAGCAGCCTTTTAACAGCGGCCAATGAGCAGTTCTTC
TRBJ2-2 | few | TRBD2 | 14 | TRBV5-1 | CASSAGGNTGELFF | TGCGCCAGCTCGGCGGGGGGCAACACCGGGGAGCTGTTTTTT